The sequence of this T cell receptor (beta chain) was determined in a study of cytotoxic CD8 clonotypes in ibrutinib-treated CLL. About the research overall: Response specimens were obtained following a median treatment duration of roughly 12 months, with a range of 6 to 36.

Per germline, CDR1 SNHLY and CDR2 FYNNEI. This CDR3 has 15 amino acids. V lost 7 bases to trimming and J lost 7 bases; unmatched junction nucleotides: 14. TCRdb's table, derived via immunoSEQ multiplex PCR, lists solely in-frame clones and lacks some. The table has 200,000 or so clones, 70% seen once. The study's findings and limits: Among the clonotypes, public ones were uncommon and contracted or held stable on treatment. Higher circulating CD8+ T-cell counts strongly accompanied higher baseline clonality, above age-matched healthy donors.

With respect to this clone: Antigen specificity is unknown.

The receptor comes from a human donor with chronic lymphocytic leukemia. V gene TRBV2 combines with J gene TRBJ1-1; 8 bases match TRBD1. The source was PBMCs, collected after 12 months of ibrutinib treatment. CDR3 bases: TGTGCCAGCACCTTCCAGGATTTACAGGGGGGTGAAGCTTTCTTT. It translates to CASTFQDLQGGEAFF.